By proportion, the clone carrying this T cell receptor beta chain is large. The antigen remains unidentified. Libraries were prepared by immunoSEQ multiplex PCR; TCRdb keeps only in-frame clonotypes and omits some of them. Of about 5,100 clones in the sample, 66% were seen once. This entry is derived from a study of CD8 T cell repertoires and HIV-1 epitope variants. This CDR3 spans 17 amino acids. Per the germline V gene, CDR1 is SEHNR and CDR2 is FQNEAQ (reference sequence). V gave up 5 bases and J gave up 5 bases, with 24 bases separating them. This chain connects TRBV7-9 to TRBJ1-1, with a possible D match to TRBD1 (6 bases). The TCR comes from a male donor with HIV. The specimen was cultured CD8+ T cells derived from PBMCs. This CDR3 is CASSPRGMGASRTEAFF. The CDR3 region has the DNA TGTGCCAGCAGCCCCCGGGGGATGGGGGCATCGAGAACTGAAGCTTTCTTT.